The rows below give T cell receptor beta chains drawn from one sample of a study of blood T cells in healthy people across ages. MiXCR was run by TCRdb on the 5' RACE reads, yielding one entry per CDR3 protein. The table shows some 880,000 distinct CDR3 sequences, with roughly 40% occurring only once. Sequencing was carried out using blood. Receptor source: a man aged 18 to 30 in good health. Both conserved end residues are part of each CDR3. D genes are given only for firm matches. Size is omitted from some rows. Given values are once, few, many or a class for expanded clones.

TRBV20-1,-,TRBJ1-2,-,CSARPMTESYGYTF,TGCAGTGCTAGGCCCATGACAGAATCTTATGGCTACACCTTC
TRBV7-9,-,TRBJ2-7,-,CASSLTTRQEQYF,TGTGCCAGCAGCTTAACAACCCGACAAGAGCAGTACTTC
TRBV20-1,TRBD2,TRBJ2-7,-,CSARDRGGDLYEQYF,TGCAGTGCTAGAGATCGGGGAGGGGATCTCTACGAGCAGTACTTC
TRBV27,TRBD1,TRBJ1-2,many,CASSPLDRKNYGYTF,TGTGCCAGCAGTCCGTTGGACAGGAAGAACTATGGCTACACCTTC
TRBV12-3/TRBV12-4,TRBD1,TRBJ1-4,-,CASRNSGGLKEKLFF,TGTGCCAGCAGAAACTCAGGGGGCTTGAAGGAAAAACTGTTTTTT
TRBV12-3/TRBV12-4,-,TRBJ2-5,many,CASSLLGRMLETQYF,TGTGCCAGCAGTTTACTGGGACGGATGTTAGAGACCCAGTACTTC
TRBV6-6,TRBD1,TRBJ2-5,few,CASSYQQGQETQYF,TGTGCCAGCAGTTACCAACAGGGGCAAGAGACCCAGTACTTC
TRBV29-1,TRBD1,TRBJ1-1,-,CSVDKSGQTNTEAFF,TGCAGCGTTGATAAATCGGGACAGACGAACACTGAAGCTTTCTTT
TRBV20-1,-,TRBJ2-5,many,CSASGWLAAQGGETQYF,TGCAGTGCTAGCGGGTGGCTAGCGGCTCAGGGGGGGGAGACCCAGTACTTC
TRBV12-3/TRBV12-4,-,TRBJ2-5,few,CASSSYRDDLRGTQYF,TGTGCCAGCAGTTCCTACCGGGACGACCTACGGGGGACCCAGTACTTC
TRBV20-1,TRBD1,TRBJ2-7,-,CSAPGTGDEQYF,TGCAGTGCTCCGGGGACAGGGGACGAGCAGTACTTC
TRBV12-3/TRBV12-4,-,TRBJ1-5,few,CASSPNQGLNQPQHF,TGTGCCAGCAGTCCGAATCAGGGACTCAATCAGCCCCAGCATTTT
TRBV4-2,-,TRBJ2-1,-,CASSQGYNAYNEQFF,TGTGCCAGCAGCCAAGGTTACAACGCCTACAATGAGCAGTTCTTC
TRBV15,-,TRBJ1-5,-,CATSRDLIAGRNQPQHF,TGTGCCACCAGCAGAGATTTAATAGCAGGTCGCAATCAGCCCCAGCATTTT
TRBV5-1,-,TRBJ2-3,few,CASSGSTETDTQYF,TGCGCCAGCAGCGGTTCGACAGAGACAGATACGCAGTATTTT
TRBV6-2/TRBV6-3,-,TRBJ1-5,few,CASSPRDPYQPQHF,TGTGCCAGCAGCCCCCGGGACCCTTATCAGCCCCAGCATTTT
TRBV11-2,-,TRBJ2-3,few,CASSPPPYTDTQYF,TGTGCCAGCAGCCCACCACCCTACACAGATACGCAGTATTTT
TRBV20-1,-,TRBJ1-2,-,CSARDWGTPSRGYTF,TGCAGTGCTAGAGATTGGGGGACACCATCAAGGGGCTACACCTTC
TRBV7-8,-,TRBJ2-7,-,CASSLRQGGNEQYF,TGTGCCAGCAGCTTGCGTCAGGGCGGCAACGAGCAGTACTTC
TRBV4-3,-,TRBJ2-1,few,CASSADSRRNNEQFF,TGCGCCAGCAGCGCGGACTCCCGCAGAAACAATGAGCAGTTCTTC
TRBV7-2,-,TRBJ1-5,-,CASSLIWENQPQHF,TGTGCCAGCAGCTTAATCTGGGAAAATCAGCCCCAGCATTTT
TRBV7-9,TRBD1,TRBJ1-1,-,CASSPPTGVGTEAFF,TGTGCCAGCAGCCCCCCGACAGGGGTCGGTACTGAAGCTTTCTTT
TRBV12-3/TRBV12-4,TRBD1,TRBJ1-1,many,CASIPGQGRAFF,TGTGCCAGCATCCCGGGACAGGGACGGGCTTTCTTT
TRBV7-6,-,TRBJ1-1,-,CASSQMGLQNTEAFF,TGTGCCAGCAGCCAAATGGGGCTCCAGAACACTGAAGCTTTCTTT
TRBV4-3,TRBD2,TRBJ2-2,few,CASSQFTGGRSTGELFF,TGCGCCAGCAGCCAATTTACGGGGGGGCGGAGCACCGGGGAGCTGTTTTTT